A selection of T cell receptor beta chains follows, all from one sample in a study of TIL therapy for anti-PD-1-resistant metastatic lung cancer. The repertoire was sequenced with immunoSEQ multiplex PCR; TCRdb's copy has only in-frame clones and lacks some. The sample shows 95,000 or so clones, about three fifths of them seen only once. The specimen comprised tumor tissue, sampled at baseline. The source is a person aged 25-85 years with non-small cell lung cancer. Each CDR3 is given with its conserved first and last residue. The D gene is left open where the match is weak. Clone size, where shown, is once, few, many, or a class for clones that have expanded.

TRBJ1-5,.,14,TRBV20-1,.,CSASGAGVNQPQHF,TGCAGTGCTAGTGGGGCAGGGGTCAATCAGCCCCAGCATTTT
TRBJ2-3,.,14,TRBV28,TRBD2,CAIAGLAYTDTQYF,TGTGCCATCGCTGGACTAGCGTACACAGATACGCAGTATTTT
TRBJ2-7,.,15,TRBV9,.,CASSVGASQLSEQYF,TGTGCCAGCAGCGTAGGGGCCTCCCAGCTTTCCGAGCAGTACTTC
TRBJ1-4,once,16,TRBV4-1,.,CASSQVRGGTNEKLFF,TGCGCCAGCAGCCAAGTACGGGGGGGGACTAATGAAAAACTGTTTTTT
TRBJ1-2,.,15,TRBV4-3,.,CASSASSFGRGGYTF,TGCGCCAGCAGCGCTTCGTCGTTTGGAAGAGGAGGCTACACCTTC
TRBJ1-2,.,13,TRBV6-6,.,CASSYDEGYGYTF,TGTGCCAGCAGTTACGATGAGGGGTATGGCTACACCTTC
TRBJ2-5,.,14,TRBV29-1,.,CSVASTGTQETQYF,TGCAGCGTTGCCTCCACCGGGACCCAAGAGACCCAGTACTTC
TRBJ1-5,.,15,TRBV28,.,CASSFWGRGNQPQHF,TGTGCCAGCAGTTTTTGGGGGAGGGGCAATCAGCCCCAGCATTTT
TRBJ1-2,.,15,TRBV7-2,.,CASSLGSGGGLGYTF,TGTGCCAGCAGCTTAGGATCGGGGGGCGGACTTGGCTACACCTTC
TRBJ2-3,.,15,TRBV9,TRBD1,CASSTRQGVTDTQYF,TGTGCCAGCAGCACACGACAGGGAGTTACAGATACGCAGTATTTT
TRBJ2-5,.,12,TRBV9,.,CASSVTPETQYF,TGTGCCAGCAGCGTAACCCCCGAGACCCAGTACTTC
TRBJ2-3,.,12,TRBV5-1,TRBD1,CASSLGQGFEYF,TGCGCCAGCAGCTTGGGACAGGGTTTTGAGTATTTT
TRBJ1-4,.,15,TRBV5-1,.,CASSLSTATNEKLFF,TGCGCCAGCAGCTTGAGTACTGCAACTAATGAAAAACTGTTTTTT
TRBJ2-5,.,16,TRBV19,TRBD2,CASSTPGGGPRETQYF,TGTGCCAGTAGTACCCCTGGCGGGGGGCCTAGAGAGACCCAGTACTTC
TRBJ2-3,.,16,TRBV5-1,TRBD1,CASSKNPGQGTDTQYF,TGCGCCAGCAGCAAAAACCCGGGACAGGGAACAGATACGCAGTATTTT
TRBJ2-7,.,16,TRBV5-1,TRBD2,CASSLTSGTVSYEQYF,TGCGCCAGCAGCTTGACTAGCGGGACAGTCTCCTACGAGCAGTACTTC
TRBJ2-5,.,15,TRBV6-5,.,CASSFYDRAGRTQYF,TGTGCCAGCAGTTTTTACGACAGAGCCGGGAGGACCCAGTACTTC
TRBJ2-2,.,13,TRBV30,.,CAWSGLVAGELFF,TGTGCCTGGAGTGGACTCGTCGCCGGGGAGCTGTTTTTT
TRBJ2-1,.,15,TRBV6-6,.,CASRLNPGPNNEQFF,TGTGCCAGCAGATTAAATCCGGGACCCAACAATGAGCAGTTCTTC
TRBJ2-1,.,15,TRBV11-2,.,CASSAPHGSYNEQFF,TGTGCCAGCAGCGCTCCCCACGGATCCTACAATGAGCAGTTCTTC
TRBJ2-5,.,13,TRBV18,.,CASSLGIGETQYF,TGTGCCAGCTCTCTTGGAATTGGAGAGACCCAGTACTTC
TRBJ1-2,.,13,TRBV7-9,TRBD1,CASSPGQRYGYTF,TGTGCCAGCAGCCCGGGACAGAGATATGGCTACACCTTC
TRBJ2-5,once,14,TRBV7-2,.,CASSLNSGEETQYF,TGTGCCAGCAGCTTAAATTCCGGCGAAGAGACCCAGTACTTC
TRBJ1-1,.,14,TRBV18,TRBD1,CASSPGQGATEAFF,TGTGCCAGCTCACCTGGACAGGGGGCCACTGAAGCTTTCTTT
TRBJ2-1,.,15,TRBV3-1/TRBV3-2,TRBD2,CASSPLGGRYNEQFF,TGTGCCAGCAGCCCCTTGGGGGGGAGATACAATGAGCAGTTCTTC
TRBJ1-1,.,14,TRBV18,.,CASSPVPGVTEAFF,TGTGCCAGCTCACCAGTACCAGGGGTGACTGAAGCTTTCTTT
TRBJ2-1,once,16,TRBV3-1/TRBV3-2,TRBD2,CASSQIGSGGAGEQFF,TGTGCCAGCAGCCAGATCGGTAGCGGGGGGGCCGGTGAGCAGTTCTTC
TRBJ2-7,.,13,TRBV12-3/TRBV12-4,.,CASSFGLYYEQYF,TGTGCCAGCAGTTTCGGACTTTACTACGAGCAGTACTTC
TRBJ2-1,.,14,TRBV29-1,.,CSVDAGPPYNEQFF,TGCAGCGTTGATGCAGGGCCCCCCTACAATGAGCAGTTCTTC
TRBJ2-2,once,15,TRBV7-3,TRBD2,CASRVAGGPTGELFF,TGTGCCAGCAGGGTGGCGGGGGGGCCCACCGGGGAGCTGTTTTTT
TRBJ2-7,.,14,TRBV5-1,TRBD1,CASSLGQGSSEQYF,TGCGCCAGCAGCTTGGGACAGGGGTCTTCCGAGCAGTACTTC
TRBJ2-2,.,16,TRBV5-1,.,CASSSKGAANTGELFF,TGCGCCAGCAGCTCCAAAGGGGCAGCGAACACCGGGGAGCTGTTTTTT
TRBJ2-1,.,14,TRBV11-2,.,CASSLGGQSGEQFF,TGTGCCAGCAGCTTAGGAGGCCAATCGGGTGAGCAGTTCTTC
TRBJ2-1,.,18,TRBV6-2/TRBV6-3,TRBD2,CASSYPTSGRAGLDEQFF,TGTGCCAGCAGTTACCCGACTAGCGGGAGGGCCGGTCTTGATGAGCAGTTCTTC
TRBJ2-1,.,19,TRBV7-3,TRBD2,CASSLRGTSGGFSYNEQFF,TGTGCCAGCAGCTTAAGAGGCACTAGCGGGGGCTTCTCCTACAATGAGCAGTTCTTC
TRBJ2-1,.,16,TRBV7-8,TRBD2,CASSPQRGAQYNEQFF,TGTGCCAGCAGCCCACAGCGGGGGGCCCAATACAATGAGCAGTTCTTC
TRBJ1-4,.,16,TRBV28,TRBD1,CASSMPGQGANEKLFF,TGTGCCAGCAGTATGCCGGGACAGGGTGCTAATGAAAAACTGTTTTTT
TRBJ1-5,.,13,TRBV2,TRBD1,CASKSTGGQPQHF,TGTGCCAGCAAATCGACAGGGGGCCAGCCCCAGCATTTT
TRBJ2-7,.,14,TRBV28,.,CASSLRLAGYEQYF,TGTGCCAGCAGTTTGCGGCTAGCTGGTTACGAGCAGTACTTC
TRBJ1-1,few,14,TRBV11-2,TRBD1,CASSLQGAGTEAFF,TGTGCCAGCAGCCTCCAGGGGGCAGGTACTGAAGCTTTCTTT